The 20 T cell receptor beta chains reported below all come from one sample, sequenced in a study of cytomegalovirus exposure and HLA in healthy donors. The PCR ran on 60 Vbeta and 13 Jbeta primers. Sequenced by immunoSEQ multiplex PCR; TCRdb stores in-frame clones only, minus some. The table has some 170,000 clones, around 77% seen once. The sequenced material came from PBMCs. Receptors originate from a woman aged 25-40 years in good health and CMV-seronegative.

The chain links TRBV21-1 to TRBJ2-4; TRBD2 is the table's D call and was not checked against the DNA. TRBV21-1 is a known pseudogene. The CDR3 is 19 amino acids. CDR3 sequence: CASSKDSGPGRGAKNIQYF. In DNA form, the CDR3 reads TGTGCCAGCAGCAAAGACTCAGGCCCCGGGAGAGGAGCCAAAAACATTCAGTACTTC.

The rearrangement joins TRBV6-5 to TRBJ1-6; D is undetermined. V was trimmed by 6 bases and J by 10 bases, leaving 13 bases between them. This CDR3 is built from 13 residues. Germline-derived CDR1 and CDR2 are MNHEY and SVGAGI. The DNA of the CDR3 is TGTGCCAGCAGGGCCACGGGGATCTCACCCCTCCACTTT. Translating gives CASRATGISPLHF.

The J gene is TRBJ2-2, the V gene TRBV16; 11 bases line up with TRBD2. The J segment lost 8 bases and the V segment lost 4 bases, leaving 6 bases of the junction unmatched. Germline V gene data show CDR1 as KGHSY and CDR2 as FQNENV. This CDR3 has 15 residues. This CDR3 is CASSPSSGRNGELFF. The DNA for the CDR3 is TGTGCCAGCAGCCCTTCTAGCGGGAGGAATGGGGAGCTGTTTTTT.

The chain uses TRBV20-1 and TRBJ1-1; a possible D gene is TRBD1 (6 bases). V lost 6 bases to trimming and J lost 6 bases, with 11 bases between them. This CDR3 has 11 amino acids. The V gene's germline CDR1 is DFQATT and CDR2 SNEGSKA (reference sequence). This CDR3 reads CSAKGVSEAFF. CDR3 sequence (DNA): TGCAGTGCCAAGGGGGTATCTGAAGCTTTCTTT.

This clone was counted only a few times. The genes are TRBV29-1 and TRBJ2-7; D not certain. Trimming removed 5 bases from V and 2 bases from J, with 13 bases in between. Looked up from germline, CDR1 is SQVTM and CDR2 is ANQGSEA. This CDR3 has 13 residues. The CDR3 spells CSVTPTLAYEQYF. The CDR3 bases are TGCAGCGTTACCCCAACATTGGCCTACGAGCAGTACTTC.

V usage is TRBV5-5 and J usage is TRBJ2-6; TRBD1 is a possible D gene (6 bases). The length of the CDR3 is 17 residues. Germline-derived CDR1 and CDR2 are SGHKS and YYEKEE (reference sequence). Trimming stripped 4 bases from V and 1 base from J, with 15 bases between. The CDR3 nucleotides read TGTGCCAGCAGCCAAACCCACAGGGCATCTGGGGCCAACGTCCTGACTTTC. Its protein product is CASSQTHRASGANVLTF. Together with reference TRBV5-5 and TRBJ2-6, the CDR3 gives the full variable domain: DAGVTQSPTHLIKTRGQQVTLRCSPISGHKSVSWYQQVLGQGPQFIFQYYEKEERGRGNFPDRFSARQFPNYSSELNVNALLLGDSALYLCASSQTHRASGANVLTFGAGSRLTVL.

V usage is TRBV4-1 and J usage is TRBJ1-3; the D is unclear. The CDR3 has 13 amino acids. Germline V gives CDR1 MGHRA, CDR2 YSYEKL. The V gene lost 4 bases and the J gene lost 4 bases, with 8 bases spanning the gap. The CDR3 loop reads CASSRSAGNTIYF. The CDR3 nucleotides read TGCGCCAGCAGCCGGTCCGCGGGAAACACCATATATTTT.

This chain joins TRBV2 and TRBJ1-1; TRBD1 matches at 9 bases. The junction had 13 bases not matched to a gene; V was cut back by 3 bases and J by 2 bases. The CDR3 has 18 residues. Germline V gene sequence: CDR1 SNHLY, CDR2 FYNNEI. The chain's CDR3 is CASSDHPVWGQGNTEAFF. The DNA of the CDR3 is TGTGCCAGCAGTGACCATCCGGTCTGGGGACAGGGTAACACTGAAGCTTTCTTT.

The CDR3 coding sequence is TGTGCCAGCAGCCCTGGGGCAGTAACGAGCTACGAGCAGTACTTC. This codes for CASSPGAVTSYEQYF. The chain combines TRBV13 with TRBJ2-7; a weak D match, TRBD1 (5 bases). The germline V and J ends were trimmed by 5 bases and 3 bases, with 17 bases remaining between them. Germline values: CDR1 PRHDT, CDR2 FYEKMQ (reference sequence). The CDR3 loop spans 15 amino acids.

The chain is built from TRBV13 and TRBJ1-1, with D maybe TRBD1 (6 bases). The CDR3 loop spans 17 amino acids. V lost 4 bases, J lost 0 bases, and 18 bases lay in between. Germline V gene lookup returns CDR1 PRHDT and CDR2 FYEKMQ (reference sequence). CDR3 sequence reads: CASSSGNRASVNTEAFF. CDR3 coding DNA: TGTGCCAGCAGCTCCGGAAACAGGGCATCCGTGAACACTGAAGCTTTCTTT.

The rearrangement uses TRBV7-9 and TRBJ1-2; 7 bases map to TRBD1. Germline values: CDR1 SEHNR, CDR2 FQNEAQ (reference sequence). This CDR3 has 13 residues. J gave up 12 bases and V 5 bases, and 12 bases lay outside the gene matches. For the CDR3, the DNA is TGTGCCAGCAGCCGAGGGGGCAGGGAAGTTCACACCTTC. Its protein product is CASSRGGREVHTF.

The chain couples TRBV4-1 to TRBJ1-2, with 8 bases fitting TRBD1. CDR3 size: 17 residues. Germline CDR1 and CDR2: MGHRA and YSYEKL. V trimming: 0 bases; J trimming: 3 bases; junction bases outside the gene matches: 9. CDR3 region: CASSQDPDRARYYGYTF. The CDR3, as DNA: TGCGCCAGCAGCCAAGATCCGGACAGGGCGCGCTACTATGGCTACACCTTC.

The rearrangement uses TRBV6-6 and TRBJ1-1; TRBD1 is a possible D gene (6 bases). CDR3 length: 15 residues. CDR1 is MNHNY and CDR2 is SVGAGI in the germline V gene (reference sequence). V dropped 4 bases and J dropped 1 base, with 13 bases sitting between them. In DNA form, the CDR3 reads TGTGCCAGCAGTTTAGTGTTGACAGGGAACACTGAAGCTTTCTTT. Translation gives CASSLVLTGNTEAFF.

The chain combines TRBV9 with TRBJ2-3; TRBD2 matches at 8 bases. This CDR3 comprises 15 residues. J gave up 2 bases and V 0 bases, and 2 bases lay outside the gene matches. Per the germline V gene, CDR1 is SGDLS and CDR2 is YYNGEE. The CDR3 here is CASSVVGGDTDTQYF. For the CDR3, the DNA is TGTGCCAGCAGCGTAGTCGGGGGGGACACAGATACGCAGTATTTT. The whole variable domain, remainder taken from reference TRBV9 and TRBJ2-3, is DSGVTQTPKHLITATGQRVTLRCSPRSGDLSVYWYQQSLDQGLQFLIQYYNGEERAKGNILERFSAQQFPDLHSELNLSSLELGDSALYFCASSVVGGDTDTQYFGPGTRLTVL.

The gene calls are TRBV6-5 and TRBJ1-3; TRBD1 aligns across 7 bases. The CDR3 totals 13 residues. Germline-derived CDR1 and CDR2 are MNHEY and SVGAGI. V shed 6 bases and J 3 bases; nucleotides not matched to a gene: 2. CDR3 sequence: CASSRQGGNTIYF. The CDR3 nucleotides are TGTGCCAGCAGCCGACAGGGTGGAAACACCATATATTTT.

V and J are TRBV4-1 and TRBJ1-2; 9 positions match TRBD1. With V trimmed by 1 base and J by 7 bases, 10 bases remained unmatched. CDR3 length equals 16 residues. CDR1 is MGHRA and CDR2 is YSYEKL in the germline V gene. CDR3 region: CASSQGITGGAFGYTF. Written as DNA, the CDR3 is TGCGCCAGCAGCCAAGGAATAACAGGGGGCGCTTTTGGCTACACCTTC.

In DNA, the CDR3 is TGTGCCAGCAGTGATTTTGGTTTAGCGGGGGGCACAGATACGCAGTATTTT. Residues: CASSDFGLAGGTDTQYF. The chain joins TRBV6-1 to TRBJ2-3; 9 bases align to TRBD2. After removal of 3 bases from V and 1 base from J, the junction contained 8 bases not matched to a gene. The CDR3 contains 17 residues. Germline lookup yields CDR1 MNHNS and CDR2 SASEGT.

The V call is TRBV11-2, the J call TRBJ1-4; no firm D call. CDR3 length equals 12 residues. The germline CDR1 and CDR2 sequences are SGHAT and FQNNGV. V was trimmed by 1 base and J by 8 bases, leaving 5 bases between them. The CDR3 here is CASSLGGEKLFF. DNA of the CDR3: TGTGCCAGCAGCTTAGGAGGGGAAAAACTGTTTTTT.

Remarks on this clone: Other DNA sequences from this sample encode an identical CDR3 as well. The chain joins TRBV6-6 to TRBJ2-7, with a possible D match to TRBD1 (6 bases). CDR1 and CDR2 from the germline V gene are MNHNY and SVGAGI (reference sequence). Trimming took 0 bases from V and 3 from J, leaving 6 bases between them. The CDR3 consists of 13 residues. The CDR3 here is CASSYSQGYEQYF. The CDR3 bases are TGTGCCAGCAGTTACTCACAGGGCTACGAGCAGTACTTC.

CDR3 sequence (DNA): TGTGCCAGCAGTACAGGGGGCTGGACTGAAGCTTTCTTT. Its protein product is CASSTGGWTEAFF. The rearrangement links TRBV2 to TRBJ1-1; TRBD1 agrees at 9 bases. V lost 5 bases to trimming and J lost 5 bases; unmatched junction nucleotides: 3. Germline-derived CDR1 and CDR2 are SNHLY and FYNNEI. This CDR3 is built from 13 residues.